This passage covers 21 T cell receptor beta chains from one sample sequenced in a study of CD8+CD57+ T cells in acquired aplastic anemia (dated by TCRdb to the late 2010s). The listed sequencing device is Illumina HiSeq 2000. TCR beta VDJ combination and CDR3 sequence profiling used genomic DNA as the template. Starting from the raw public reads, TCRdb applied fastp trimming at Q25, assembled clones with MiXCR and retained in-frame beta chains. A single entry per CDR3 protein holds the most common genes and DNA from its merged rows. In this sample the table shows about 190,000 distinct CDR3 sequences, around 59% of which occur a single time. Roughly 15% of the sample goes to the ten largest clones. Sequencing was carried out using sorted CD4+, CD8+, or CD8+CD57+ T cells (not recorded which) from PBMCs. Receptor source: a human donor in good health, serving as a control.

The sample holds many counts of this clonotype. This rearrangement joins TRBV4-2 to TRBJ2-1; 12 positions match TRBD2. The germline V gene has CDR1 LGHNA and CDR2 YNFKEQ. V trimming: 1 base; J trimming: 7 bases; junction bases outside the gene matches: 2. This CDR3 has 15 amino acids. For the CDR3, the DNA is TGTGCCAGCAGCCAAGGGACTAGCGGGGAAAATGAGCAGTTCTTC. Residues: CASSQGTSGENEQFF.

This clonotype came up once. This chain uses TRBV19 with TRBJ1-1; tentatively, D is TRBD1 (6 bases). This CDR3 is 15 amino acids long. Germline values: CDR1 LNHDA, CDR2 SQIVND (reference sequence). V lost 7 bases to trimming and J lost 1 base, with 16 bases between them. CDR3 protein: CASTQDPTGNTEAFF. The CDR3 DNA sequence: TGTGCCAGTACCCAAGATCCGACAGGGAACACTGAAGCTTTCTTT.

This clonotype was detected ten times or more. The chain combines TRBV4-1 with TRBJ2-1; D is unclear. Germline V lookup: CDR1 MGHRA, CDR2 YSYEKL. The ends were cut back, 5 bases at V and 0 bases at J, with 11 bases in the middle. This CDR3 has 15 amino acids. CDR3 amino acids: CASSSGWGSYNEQFF. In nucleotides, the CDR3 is TGCGCCAGCAGCTCCGGGTGGGGCTCCTACAATGAGCAGTTCTTC.

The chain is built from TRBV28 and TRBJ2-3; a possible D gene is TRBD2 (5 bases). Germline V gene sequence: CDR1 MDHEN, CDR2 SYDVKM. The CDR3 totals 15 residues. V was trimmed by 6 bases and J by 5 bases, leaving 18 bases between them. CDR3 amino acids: CASRGAADPLDTQYF. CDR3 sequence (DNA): TGTGCCAGCAGGGGCGCAGCGGATCCTTTAGATACGCAGTATTTT. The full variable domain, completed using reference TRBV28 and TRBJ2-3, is DVKVTQSSRYLVKRTGEKVFLECVQDMDHENMFWYRQDPGLGLRLIYFSYDVKMKEKGDIPEGYSVSREKKERFSLILESASTNQTSMYLCASRGAADPLDTQYFGPGTRLTVL.

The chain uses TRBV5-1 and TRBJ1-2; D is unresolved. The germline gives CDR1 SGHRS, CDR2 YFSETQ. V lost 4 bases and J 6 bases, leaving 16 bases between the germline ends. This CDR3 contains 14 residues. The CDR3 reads CASSAWRNGDGYTF. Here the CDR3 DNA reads TGCGCCAGCAGCGCATGGCGCAACGGAGATGGCTACACCTTC.

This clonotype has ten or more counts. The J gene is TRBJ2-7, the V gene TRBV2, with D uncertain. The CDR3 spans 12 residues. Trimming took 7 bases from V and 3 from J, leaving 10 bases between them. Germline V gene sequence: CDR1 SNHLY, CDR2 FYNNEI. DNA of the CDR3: TGTGCCAGCAAACAGCAGAGCTACGAGCAGTACTTC. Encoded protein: CASKQQSYEQYF.

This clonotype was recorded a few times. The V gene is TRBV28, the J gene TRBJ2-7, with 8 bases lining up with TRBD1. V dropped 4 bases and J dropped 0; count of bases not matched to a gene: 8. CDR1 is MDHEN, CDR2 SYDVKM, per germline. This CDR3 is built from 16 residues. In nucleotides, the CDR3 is TGTGCCAGCAGTTCATTGGGACAGGCCCTCTCCTACGAGCAGTACTTC. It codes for CASSSLGQALSYEQYF.

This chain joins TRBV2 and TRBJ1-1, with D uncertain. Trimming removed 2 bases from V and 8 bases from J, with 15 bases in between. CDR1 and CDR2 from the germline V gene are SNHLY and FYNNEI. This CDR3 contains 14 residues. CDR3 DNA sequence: TGTGCCAGCAGTGAAACAGAGGGAGGCGCCGAAGCTTTCTTT. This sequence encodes CASSETEGGAEAFF.

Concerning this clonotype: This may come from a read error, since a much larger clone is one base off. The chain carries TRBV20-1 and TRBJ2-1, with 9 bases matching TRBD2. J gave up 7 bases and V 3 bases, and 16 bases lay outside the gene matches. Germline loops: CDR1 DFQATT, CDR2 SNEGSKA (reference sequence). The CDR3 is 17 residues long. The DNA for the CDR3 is TGCAGTGCTAGCCTCCTAGCGGGGAGGCGGGAGAGGAATGAGCAGTTCTTC. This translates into CSASLLAGRRERNEQFF.

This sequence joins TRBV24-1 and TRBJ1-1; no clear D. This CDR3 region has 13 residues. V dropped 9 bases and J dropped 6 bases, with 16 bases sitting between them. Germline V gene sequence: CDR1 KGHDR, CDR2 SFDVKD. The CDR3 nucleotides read TGTGCCACCGGTGCCGGAGACGCAGCTGAAGCTTTCTTT. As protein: CATGAGDAAEAFF.

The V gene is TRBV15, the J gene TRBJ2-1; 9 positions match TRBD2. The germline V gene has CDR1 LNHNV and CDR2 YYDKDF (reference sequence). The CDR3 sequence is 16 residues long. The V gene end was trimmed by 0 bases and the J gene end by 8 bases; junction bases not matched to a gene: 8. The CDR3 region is CATSRERAGGPHEQFF. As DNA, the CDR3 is TGTGCCACCAGCAGAGAACGGGCGGGGGGGCCCCATGAGCAGTTCTTC.

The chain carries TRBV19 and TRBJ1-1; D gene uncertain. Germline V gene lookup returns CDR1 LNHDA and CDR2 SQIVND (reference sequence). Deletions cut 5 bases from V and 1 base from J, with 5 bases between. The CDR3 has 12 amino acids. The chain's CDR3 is CASSYPNTEAFF. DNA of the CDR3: TGTGCCAGTAGTTACCCGAACACTGAAGCTTTCTTT.

The CDR3 DNA is TGTGCCAGCAGCCTGCTAGGGCAGGGGAAAGAGACCCAGTACTTC. Translation gives CASSLLGQGKETQYF. The rearrangement links TRBV3-1 to TRBJ2-5, with a tentative D call TRBD1 (6 bases). The germline V gene encodes CDR1 LGHDT and CDR2 YNNKEL (reference sequence). The length of the CDR3 is 15 residues. Trimming shortened V by 4 bases and J by 3 bases, and 15 bases separated the two germline ends.

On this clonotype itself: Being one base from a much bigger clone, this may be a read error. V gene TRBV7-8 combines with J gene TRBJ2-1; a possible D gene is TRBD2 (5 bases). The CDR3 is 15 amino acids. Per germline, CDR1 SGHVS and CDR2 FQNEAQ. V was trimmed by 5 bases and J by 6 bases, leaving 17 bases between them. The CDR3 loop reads CASSPRRTGCNEQFF. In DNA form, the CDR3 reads TGTGCCAGCAGCCCCCGGAGGACTGGATGCAATGAGCAGTTCTTC.

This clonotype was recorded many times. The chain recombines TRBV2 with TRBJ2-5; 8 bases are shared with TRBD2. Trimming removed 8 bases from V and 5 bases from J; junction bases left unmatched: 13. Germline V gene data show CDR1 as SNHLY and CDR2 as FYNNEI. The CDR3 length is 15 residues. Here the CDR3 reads CASPTGGSGAETQYF. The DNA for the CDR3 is TGTGCCAGCCCGACGGGGGGGTCGGGGGCGGAGACCCAGTACTTC.

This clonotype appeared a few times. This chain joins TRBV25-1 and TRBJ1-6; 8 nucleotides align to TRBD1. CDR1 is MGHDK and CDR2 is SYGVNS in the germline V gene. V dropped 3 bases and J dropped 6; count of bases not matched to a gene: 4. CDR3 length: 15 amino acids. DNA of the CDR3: TGTGCCAGCAGTGATCAGACAGGGGCTAATTCACCCCTCCACTTT. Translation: CASSDQTGANSPLHF.

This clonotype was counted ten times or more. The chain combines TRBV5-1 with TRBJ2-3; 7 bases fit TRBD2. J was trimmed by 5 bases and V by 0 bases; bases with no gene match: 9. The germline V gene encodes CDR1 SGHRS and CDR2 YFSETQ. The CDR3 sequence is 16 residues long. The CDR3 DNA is TGCGCCAGCAGCTTGGAATCCAGCGGGGCGATAGATACGCAGTATTTT. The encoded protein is CASSLESSGAIDTQYF.

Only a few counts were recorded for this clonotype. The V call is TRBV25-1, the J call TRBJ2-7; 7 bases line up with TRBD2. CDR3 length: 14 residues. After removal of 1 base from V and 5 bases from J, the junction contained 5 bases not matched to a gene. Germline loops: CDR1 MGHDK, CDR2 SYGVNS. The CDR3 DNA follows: TGTGCCAGCAGTGAATGGGGAGGGAAGCACGAGCAGTACTTC. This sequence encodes CASSEWGGKHEQYF.

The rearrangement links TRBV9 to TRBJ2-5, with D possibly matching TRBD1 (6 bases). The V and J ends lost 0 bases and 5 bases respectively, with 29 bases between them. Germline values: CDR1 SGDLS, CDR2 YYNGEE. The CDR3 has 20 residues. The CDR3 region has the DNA TGTGCCAGCAGCGTAGGAGGGGGTGACAGTTGGGCTCCAAGGTGGGAGACCCAGTACTTC. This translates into CASSVGGGDSWAPRWETQYF. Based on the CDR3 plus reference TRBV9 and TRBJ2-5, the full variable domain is DSGVTQTPKHLITATGQRVTLRCSPRSGDLSVYWYQQSLDQGLQFLIQYYNGEERAKGNILERFSAQQFPDLHSELNLSSLELGDSALYFCASSVGGGDSWAPRWETQYFGPGTRLLVL.

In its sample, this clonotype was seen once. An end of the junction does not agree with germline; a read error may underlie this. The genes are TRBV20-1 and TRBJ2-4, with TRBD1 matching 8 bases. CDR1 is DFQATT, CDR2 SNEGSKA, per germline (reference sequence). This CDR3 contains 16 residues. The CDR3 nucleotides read TGCAGTGCTAGAGTCGTAACCCAGGGGGCCAATAACATTCAGTACTTC. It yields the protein CSARVVTQGANNIQYF.

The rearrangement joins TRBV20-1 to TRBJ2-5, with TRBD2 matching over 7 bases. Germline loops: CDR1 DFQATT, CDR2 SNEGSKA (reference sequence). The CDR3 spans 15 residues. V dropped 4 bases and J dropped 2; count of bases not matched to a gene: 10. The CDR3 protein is CSATGGAGRQETQYF. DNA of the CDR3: TGCAGTGCTACGGGAGGTGCAGGGAGACAAGAGACCCAGTACTTC.